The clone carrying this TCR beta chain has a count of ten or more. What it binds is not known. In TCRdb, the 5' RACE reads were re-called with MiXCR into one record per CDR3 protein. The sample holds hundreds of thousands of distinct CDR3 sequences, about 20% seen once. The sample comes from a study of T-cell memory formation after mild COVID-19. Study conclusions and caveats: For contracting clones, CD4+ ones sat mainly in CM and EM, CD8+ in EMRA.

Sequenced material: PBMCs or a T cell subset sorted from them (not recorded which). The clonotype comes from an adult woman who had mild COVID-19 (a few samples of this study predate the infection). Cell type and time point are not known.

The CDR3 DNA reads TGCAGTGCTAGAGACCCTAGGAGCTCCTACGAGCAGTACTTC. This translates into CSARDPRSSYEQYF. The chain carries TRBV20-1 and TRBJ2-7; no reliable D call. Germline CDR1 and CDR2: DFQATT and SNEGSKA (reference sequence). Trimming stripped 0 bases from V and 0 bases from J, with 9 bases between. This CDR3 has 14 residues.